These 6 T cell receptor beta chains originate from one sample sequenced in a study of blood T cell repertoires in COVID-19. Some clones are missing from TCRdb's copy, which holds only in-frame ones; the method was immunoSEQ multiplex PCR. Of 400,000 to 500,000 clones in the sample, roughly 88% are singletons; the top ten hold roughly 1.4%. The sequenced sample was peripheral blood. These receptors all stem from a woman under 40 with active or convalescent COVID-19.

V is TRBV5-1 and J is TRBJ2-7; 13 bases match TRBD2. The CDR3 extends over 15 amino acids. Losses at the gene ends were 4 bases for V and 3 bases for J; bases not matched to a gene: 4. Germline V gene lookup returns CDR1 SGHRS and CDR2 YFSETQ. CDR3 region: CASSPGTSGIYEQYF. In DNA form, the CDR3 reads TGCGCCAGCAGCCCCGGGACTAGCGGGATCTACGAGCAGTACTTC.

The chain links TRBV12-3 or TRBV12-4 to TRBJ1-4; D gene uncertain. The V and J ends lost 7 bases and 8 bases respectively, with 14 bases between them. The CDR3 spans 13 residues. CDR3 coding DNA: TGTGCCAGCACCTTCCTCCGTGCGGAAAAACTGTTTTTT. It encodes CASTFLRAEKLFF.

J is TRBJ1-1 and V is TRBV18; D call uncertain. Germline CDR1 KGHSH, CDR2 LQKENI. V shed 0 bases and J shed 6 bases, with 14 bases lying between them. This CDR3 has 15 amino acids. This CDR3 reads CASSPPAIEGAEAFF. CDR3 sequence (DNA): TGTGCCAGCTCACCACCGGCGATCGAGGGCGCTGAAGCTTTCTTT.

The J gene is TRBJ1-1, the V gene TRBV25-1; D gene uncertain. Trimming removed 4 bases at V and 1 base at J, with 7 bases between. The CDR3 covers 13 residues. From germline, CDR1 is MGHDK and CDR2 SYGVNS. The CDR3 reads CASSGSGNTEAFF. The CDR3 DNA is TGTGCCAGCAGTGGATCGGGGAACACTGAAGCTTTCTTT. The entire variable domain, with the rest obtained from reference TRBV25-1 and TRBJ1-1, is as follows: EADIYQTPRYLVIGTGKKITLECSQTMGHDKMYWYQQDPGMELHLIHYSYGVNSTEKGDLSSESTVSRIRTEHFPLTLESARPSHTSQYLCASSGSGNTEAFFGQGTRLTVV.

With respect to this clone: This same CDR3 is encoded by further DNA sequences in the sample. The chain combines TRBV18 with TRBJ2-5; tentative D call: TRBD1 (5 bases). With 1 base removed from V and 2 bases from J, the gap between germline ends came to 8 bases. Germline V CDR1 and CDR2: KGHSH, LQKENI. The CDR3 length is 14 residues. The CDR3 is CASSPRDSQETQYF. The CDR3 bases are TGTGCCAGCTCACCACGCGACAGTCAAGAGACCCAGTACTTC.

This sequence joins TRBV10-3 and TRBJ2-7; D uncertain. V was shortened by 10 bases and J by 1 base, with 17 bases between the two germline ends. The CDR3 spans 14 residues. The germline V gene has CDR1 ENHRY and CDR2 SYGVKD. The CDR3, as DNA: TGTGCCACCTTACCAACCCGTGAGTCCTACGAGCAGTACTTC. Its translation: CATLPTRESYEQYF.